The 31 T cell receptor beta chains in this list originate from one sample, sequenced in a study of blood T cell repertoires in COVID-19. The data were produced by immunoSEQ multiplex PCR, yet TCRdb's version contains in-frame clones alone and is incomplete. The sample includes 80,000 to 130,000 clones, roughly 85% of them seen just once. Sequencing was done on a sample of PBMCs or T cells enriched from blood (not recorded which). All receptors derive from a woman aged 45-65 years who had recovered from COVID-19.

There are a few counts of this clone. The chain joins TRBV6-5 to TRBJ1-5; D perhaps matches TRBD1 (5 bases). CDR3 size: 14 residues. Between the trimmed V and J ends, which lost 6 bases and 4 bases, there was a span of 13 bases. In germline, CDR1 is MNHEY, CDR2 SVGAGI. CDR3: CASSQAGPNQPQHF. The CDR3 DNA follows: TGTGCCAGCAGCCAAGCGGGGCCTAATCAGCCCCAGCATTTT.

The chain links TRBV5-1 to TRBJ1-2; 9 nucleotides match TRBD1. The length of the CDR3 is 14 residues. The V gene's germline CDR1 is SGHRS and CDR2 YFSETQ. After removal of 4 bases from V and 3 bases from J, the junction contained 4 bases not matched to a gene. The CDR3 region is CASSLDRGDYGYTF. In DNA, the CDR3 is TGCGCCAGCAGCCTGGACAGGGGTGACTATGGCTACACCTTC.

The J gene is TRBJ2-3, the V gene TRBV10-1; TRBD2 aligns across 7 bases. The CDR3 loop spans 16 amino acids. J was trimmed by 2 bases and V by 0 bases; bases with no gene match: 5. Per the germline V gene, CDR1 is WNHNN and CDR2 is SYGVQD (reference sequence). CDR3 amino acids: CASSESASGYTDTQYF. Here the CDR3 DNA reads TGCGCCAGCAGTGAGTCGGCTAGCGGATACACAGATACGCAGTATTTT.

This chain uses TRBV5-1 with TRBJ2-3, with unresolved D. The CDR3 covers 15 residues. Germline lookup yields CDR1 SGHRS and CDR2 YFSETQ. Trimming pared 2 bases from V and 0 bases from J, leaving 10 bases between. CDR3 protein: CASSFEPTSTDTQYF. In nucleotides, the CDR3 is TGCGCCAGCAGCTTCGAACCAACTAGCACAGATACGCAGTATTTT.

As DNA, the CDR3 is TGTGCCATCAGTGAGGGTACTAGCGGGATATATGAGCAGTTCTTC. It is translated as CAISEGTSGIYEQFF. The chain is built from TRBV10-3 and TRBJ2-1; the match to TRBD2 covers 10 bases. V was pared by 2 bases and J by 8 bases, with 6 bases of the junction left unmatched. The germline CDR1 and CDR2 sequences are ENHRY and SYGVKD. This CDR3 is 15 amino acids long.

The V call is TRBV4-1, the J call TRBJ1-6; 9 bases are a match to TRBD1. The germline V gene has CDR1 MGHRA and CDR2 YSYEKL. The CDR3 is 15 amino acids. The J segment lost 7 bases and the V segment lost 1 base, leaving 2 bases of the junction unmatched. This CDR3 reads CASSQAGTGNSPLHF. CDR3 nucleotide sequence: TGCGCCAGCAGCCAAGCCGGGACAGGGAATTCACCCCTCCACTTT.

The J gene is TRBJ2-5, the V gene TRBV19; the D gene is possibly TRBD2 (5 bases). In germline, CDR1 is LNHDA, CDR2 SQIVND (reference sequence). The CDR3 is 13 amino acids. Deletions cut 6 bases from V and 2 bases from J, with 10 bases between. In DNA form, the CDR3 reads TGTGCCAGTAGACGACTACCACAAGAGACCCAGTACTTC. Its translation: CASRRLPQETQYF.

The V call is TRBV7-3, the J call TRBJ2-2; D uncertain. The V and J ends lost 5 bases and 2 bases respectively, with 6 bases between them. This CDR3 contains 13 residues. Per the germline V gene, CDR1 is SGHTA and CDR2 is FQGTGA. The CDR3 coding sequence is TGTGCCAGCAGCATCAGAAACACCGGGGAGCTGTTTTTT. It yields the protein CASSIRNTGELFF.

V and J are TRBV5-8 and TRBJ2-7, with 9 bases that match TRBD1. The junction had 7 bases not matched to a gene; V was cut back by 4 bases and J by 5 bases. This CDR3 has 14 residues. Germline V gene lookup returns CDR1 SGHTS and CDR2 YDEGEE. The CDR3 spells CASSLGQGTHEQYF. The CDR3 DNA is TGTGCCAGCAGCCTGGGACAGGGAACCCACGAGCAGTACTTC. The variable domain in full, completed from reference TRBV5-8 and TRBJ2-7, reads EAGVTQSPTHLIKTRGQQATLRCSPISGHTSVYWYQQALGLGLQFLLWYDEGEERNRGNFPPRFSGRQFPNYSSELNVNALELEDSALYLCASSLGQGTHEQYFGPGTRLTVT.

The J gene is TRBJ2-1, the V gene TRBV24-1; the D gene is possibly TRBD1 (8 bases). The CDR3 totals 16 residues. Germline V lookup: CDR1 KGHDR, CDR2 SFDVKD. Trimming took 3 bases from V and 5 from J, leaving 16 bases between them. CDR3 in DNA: TGTGCCACCAGTGATATAACAGGGGGGGCGGACAATGAGCAGTTCTTC. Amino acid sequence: CATSDITGGADNEQFF.

DNA for the CDR3: TGTGCCAGCAGCCTGAGGAACGGGGGGGGACAAGAGACCCAGTACTTC. Its protein is CASSLRNGGGQETQYF. V gene TRBV7-7 combines with J gene TRBJ2-5; 8 bases are shared with TRBD2. Trimming took 5 bases from V and 2 from J; bases not matched to a gene: 10. The CDR3 length is 16 residues. CDR1 is SSHAT and CDR2 is FNYEAQ in the germline V gene (reference sequence).

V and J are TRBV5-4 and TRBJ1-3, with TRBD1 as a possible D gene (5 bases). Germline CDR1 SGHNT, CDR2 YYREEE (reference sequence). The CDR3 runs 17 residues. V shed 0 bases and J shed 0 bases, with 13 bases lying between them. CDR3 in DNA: TGTGCCAGCAGCTTGGCCTCAGGGAAAATCTCTGGAAACACCATATATTTT. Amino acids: CASSLASGKISGNTIYF. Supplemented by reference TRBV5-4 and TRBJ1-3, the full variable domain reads ETGVTQSPTHLIKTRGQQVTLRCSSQSGHNTVSWYQQALGQGPQFIFQYYREEENGRGNFPPRFSGLQFPNYSSELNVNALELDDSALYLCASSLASGKISGNTIYFGEGSWLTVV.

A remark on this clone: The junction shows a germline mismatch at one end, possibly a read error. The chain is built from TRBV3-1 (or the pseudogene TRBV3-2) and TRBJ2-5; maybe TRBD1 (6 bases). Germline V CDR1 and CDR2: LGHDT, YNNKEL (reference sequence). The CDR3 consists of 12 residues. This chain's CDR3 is CASSQAQGELNF. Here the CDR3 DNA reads TGTGCCAGCAGCCAAGCACAGGGAGAACTAAACTTC.

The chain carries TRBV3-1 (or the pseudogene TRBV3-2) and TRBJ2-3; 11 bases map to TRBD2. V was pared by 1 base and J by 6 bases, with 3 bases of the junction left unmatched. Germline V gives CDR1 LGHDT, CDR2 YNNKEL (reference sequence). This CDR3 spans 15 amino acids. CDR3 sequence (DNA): TGTGCCAGCAGCCAAGTTTCTAGCGGGGGGGATACGCAGTATTTT. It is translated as CASSQVSSGGDTQYF.

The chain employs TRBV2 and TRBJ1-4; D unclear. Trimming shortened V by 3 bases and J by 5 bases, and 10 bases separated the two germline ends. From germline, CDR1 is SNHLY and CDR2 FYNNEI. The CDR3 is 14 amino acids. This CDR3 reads CASSDITANEKLFF. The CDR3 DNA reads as TGTGCCAGCAGTGATATAACAGCAAATGAAAAACTGTTTTTT.

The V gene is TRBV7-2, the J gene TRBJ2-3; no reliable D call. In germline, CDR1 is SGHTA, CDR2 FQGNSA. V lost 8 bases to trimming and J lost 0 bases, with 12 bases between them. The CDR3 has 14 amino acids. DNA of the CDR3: TGTGCCAGCTCCTGGGCAATTAGCACAGATACGCAGTATTTT. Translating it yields CASSWAISTDTQYF.

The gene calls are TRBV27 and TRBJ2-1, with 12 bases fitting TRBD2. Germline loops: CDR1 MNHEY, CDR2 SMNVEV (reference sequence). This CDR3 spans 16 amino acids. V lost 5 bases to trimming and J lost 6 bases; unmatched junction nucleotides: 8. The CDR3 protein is CASSLTTSGSSNEQFF. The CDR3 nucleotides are TGTGCCAGCAGTCTAACGACTAGCGGGAGCTCCAATGAGCAGTTCTTC.

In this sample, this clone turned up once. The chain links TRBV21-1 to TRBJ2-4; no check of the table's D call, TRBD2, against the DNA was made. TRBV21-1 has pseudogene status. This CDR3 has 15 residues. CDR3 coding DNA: TGTGCCAGCAGCAAGGAGCGCCCACCCAAAAACATTCAGTACTTC. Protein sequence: CASSKERPPKNIQYF.

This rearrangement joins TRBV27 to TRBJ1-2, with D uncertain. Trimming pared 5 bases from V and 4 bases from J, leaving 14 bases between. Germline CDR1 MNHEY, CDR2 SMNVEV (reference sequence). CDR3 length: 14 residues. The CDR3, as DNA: TGTGCCAGCAGTCCCATCGGGTCCCCCTATGGCTACACCTTC. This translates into CASSPIGSPYGYTF.

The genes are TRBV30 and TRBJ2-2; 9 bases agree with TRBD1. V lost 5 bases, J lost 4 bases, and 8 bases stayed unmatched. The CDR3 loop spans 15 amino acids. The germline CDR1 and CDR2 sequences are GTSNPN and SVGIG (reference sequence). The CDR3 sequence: CAWAYRDRVTGELFF. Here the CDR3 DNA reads TGTGCCTGGGCGTACCGGGACAGGGTCACCGGGGAGCTGTTTTTT.

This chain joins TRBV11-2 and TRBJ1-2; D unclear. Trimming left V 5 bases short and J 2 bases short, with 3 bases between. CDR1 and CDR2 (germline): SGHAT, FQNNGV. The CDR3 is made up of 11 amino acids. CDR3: CASSLNYGYTF. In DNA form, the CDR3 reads TGTGCCAGCAGCCTAAACTATGGCTACACCTTC.

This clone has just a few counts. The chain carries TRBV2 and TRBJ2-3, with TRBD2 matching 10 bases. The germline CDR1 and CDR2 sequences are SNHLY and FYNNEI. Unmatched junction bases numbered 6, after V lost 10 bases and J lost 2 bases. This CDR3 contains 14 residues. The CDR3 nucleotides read TGTGCCACCGGGCTAGCGGGAGCCACAGATACGCAGTATTTT. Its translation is CATGLAGATDTQYF.

CDR3 bases: TGTGCCAGCAGCTCGGGACAGGGGGCCTACAATGAGCAGTTCTTC. Translated: CASSSGQGAYNEQFF. This chain links TRBV7-3 with TRBJ2-1; 11 nucleotides agree with TRBD1. Germline V gives CDR1 SGHTA, CDR2 FQGTGA. The CDR3 is 15 residues long. Unmatched junction bases numbered 1, after V lost 4 bases and J lost 2 bases.

CDR3 residues: CASSLSGTGTIQPQHF. CDR3 in DNA: TGTGCCAGCAGTTTATCTGGGACAGGTACGATTCAGCCCCAGCATTTT. This chain connects TRBV27 to TRBJ1-5; TRBD1 matches 8 bases. Germline CDR1 is MNHEY and CDR2 is SMNVEV (reference sequence). V was clipped by 0 bases and J by 6 bases; unmatched bases: 7. This CDR3 spans 16 amino acids.

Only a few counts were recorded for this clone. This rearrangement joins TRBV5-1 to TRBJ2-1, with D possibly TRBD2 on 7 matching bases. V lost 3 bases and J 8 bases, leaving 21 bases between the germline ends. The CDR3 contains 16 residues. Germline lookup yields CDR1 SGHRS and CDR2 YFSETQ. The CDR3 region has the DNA TGCGCCAGCAGCTCCCCCCTGTGGGGGGGCCCCCATGAGCAGTTCTTC. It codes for CASSSPLWGGPHEQFF.

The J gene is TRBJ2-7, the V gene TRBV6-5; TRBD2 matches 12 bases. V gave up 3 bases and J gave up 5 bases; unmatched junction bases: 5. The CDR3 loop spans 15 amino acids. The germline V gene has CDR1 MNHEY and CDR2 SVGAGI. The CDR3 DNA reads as TGTGCCAGCAGTTATCGACTAGCGGGAGTAGACGAGCAGTACTTC. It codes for CASSYRLAGVDEQYF.

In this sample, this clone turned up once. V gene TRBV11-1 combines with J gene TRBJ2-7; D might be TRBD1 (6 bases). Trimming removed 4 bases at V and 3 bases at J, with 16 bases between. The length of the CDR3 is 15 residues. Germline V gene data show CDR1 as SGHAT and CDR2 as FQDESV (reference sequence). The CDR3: CASSSRGQRGYEQYF. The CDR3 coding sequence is TGTGCCAGCAGCTCCAGGGGACAAAGGGGCTACGAGCAGTACTTC.

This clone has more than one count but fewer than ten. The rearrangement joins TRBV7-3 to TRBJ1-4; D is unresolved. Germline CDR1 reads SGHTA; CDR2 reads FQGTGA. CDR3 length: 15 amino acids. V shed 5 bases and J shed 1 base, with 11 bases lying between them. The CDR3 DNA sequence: TGTGCCAGCAGCCGACGGGGAAGAACTAATGAAAAACTGTTTTTT. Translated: CASSRRGRTNEKLFF.

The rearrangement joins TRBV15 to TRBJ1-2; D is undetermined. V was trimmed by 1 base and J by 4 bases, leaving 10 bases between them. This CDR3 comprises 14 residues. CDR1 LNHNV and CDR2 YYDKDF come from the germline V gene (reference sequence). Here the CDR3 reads CATSRASWSYGYTF. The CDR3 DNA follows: TGTGCCACCAGCAGAGCCTCTTGGAGCTATGGCTACACCTTC.

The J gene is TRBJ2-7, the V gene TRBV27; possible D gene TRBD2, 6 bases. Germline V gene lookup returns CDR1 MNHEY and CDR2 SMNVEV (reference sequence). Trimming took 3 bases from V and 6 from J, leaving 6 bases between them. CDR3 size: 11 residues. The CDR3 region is CASSFSGEQYF. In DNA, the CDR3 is TGTGCCAGCAGTTTTAGCGGCGAGCAGTACTTC.

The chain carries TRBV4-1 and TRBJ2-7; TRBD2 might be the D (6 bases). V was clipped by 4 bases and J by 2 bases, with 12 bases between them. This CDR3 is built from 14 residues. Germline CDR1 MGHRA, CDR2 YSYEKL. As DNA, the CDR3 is TGCGCCAGCAGCCGAAACCGACTAGCCTACGAGCAGTACTTC. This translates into CASSRNRLAYEQYF.